Described below is a single T cell receptor beta chain sequence and its context. The data originate from a study of blood T cell repertoires in COVID-19. The overall study: PBMCs, B-cell-depleted T cells, or T cells provided the cDNA or gDNA that made up the material.

As originally analysed: Cell counts per sample came from amplifying reference gene primers. Sequencing was performed with immunoSEQ multiplex PCR; in TCRdb, only in-frame clones are kept and a portion is missing. V and J calls and clone size are as listed in that table; D and trimming were resolved from the DNA. The sample comprises around 24,000 clones, about 82% of which are singletons, and about 30% rests with the top ten. This CDR3 comprises 16 residues. CDR1 and CDR2 (germline): MNHEY, SMNVEV (reference sequence). V lost 0 bases, J lost 6 bases, and 9 bases stayed unmatched. The gene calls are TRBV27 and TRBJ2-7, with 9 bases identical to TRBD1. This clonotype was obtained from a human donor with active COVID-19. The donor label of this sample is uncertain. What was sequenced was peripheral blood. CDR3 in amino acids: CASSLSGTGSSVEQYF. Written as DNA, the CDR3 is TGTGCCAGCAGTTTATCGGGGACAGGGAGTTCCGTCGAGCAGTACTTC.